The entry below describes one T cell receptor beta chain. Other DNA sequences within the sample encode an identical CDR3. These data originate in a study of shared clonotypes between healthy human individuals. The method was immunoSEQ multiplex PCR; TCRdb's version includes in-frame clones alone and lacks a portion of them. The sample shows roughly 2.5 million clones, more than 90% of them seen only once. The split of CD4+ cells yielded CD45RA+ naive and CD45RA-negative memory subsets. This CDR3 contains 14 residues. After removal of 5 bases from V and 5 bases from J, the junction contained 8 bases not matched to a gene. Per germline, CDR1 MNHEY and CDR2 SVGAGI.

The chain links TRBV6-5 to TRBJ1-1; 7 bases map to TRBD1. Sequencing was carried out using naive CD4+ T cells sorted from blood. Subset denoted: CD45RA+ positively selected. The TCR comes from a man between 18 and 29 years old in good health. The CDR3 sequence is CASSPGGGRTEAFF. The CDR3 DNA reads as TGTGCCAGCAGTCCAGGGGGGGGGAGAACTGAAGCTTTCTTT.